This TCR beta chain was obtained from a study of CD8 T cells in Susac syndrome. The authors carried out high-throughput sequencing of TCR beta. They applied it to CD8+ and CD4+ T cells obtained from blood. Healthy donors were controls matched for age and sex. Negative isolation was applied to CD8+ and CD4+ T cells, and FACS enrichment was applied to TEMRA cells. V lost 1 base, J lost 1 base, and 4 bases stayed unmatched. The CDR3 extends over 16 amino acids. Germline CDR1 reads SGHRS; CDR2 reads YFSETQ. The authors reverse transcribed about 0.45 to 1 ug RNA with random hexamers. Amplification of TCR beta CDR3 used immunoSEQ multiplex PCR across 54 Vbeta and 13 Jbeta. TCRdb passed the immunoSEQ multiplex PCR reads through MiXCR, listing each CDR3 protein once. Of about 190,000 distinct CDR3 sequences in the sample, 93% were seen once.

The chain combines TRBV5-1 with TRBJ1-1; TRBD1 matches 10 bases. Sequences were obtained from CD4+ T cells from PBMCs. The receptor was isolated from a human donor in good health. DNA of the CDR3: TGCGCCAGCAGCTTGTCGGGACAGGGGAGGAACACTGAAGCTTTCTTT. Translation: CASSLSGQGRNTEAFF.